This record covers a single T cell receptor beta chain. What it binds is not known. One entry per CDR3 protein results from TCRdb running MiXCR on the 5' RACE reads. The sample carries approximately 1.8 million distinct CDR3 sequences, under 35% recorded once. J gave up 4 bases and V 0 bases, and 7 bases lay outside the gene matches. The CDR3 is made up of 15 amino acids. From germline, CDR1 is DFQATT and CDR2 SNEGSKA (reference sequence). The sample belongs to a study of identical twins. Regarding the study as a whole: Beta clonotypes that were abundant in cord blood contained fewer insertions, a pattern absent from memory repertoires.

V gene TRBV20-1 combines with J gene TRBJ2-5, with 8 bases aligning to TRBD1. The specimen sequenced was cord blood. This TCR derives from a newborn girl in good health. The CDR3 spells CSAREPTGVGETQYF. CDR3 sequence (DNA): TGCAGTGCTAGAGAGCCGACAGGGGTCGGAGAGACCCAGTACTTC.